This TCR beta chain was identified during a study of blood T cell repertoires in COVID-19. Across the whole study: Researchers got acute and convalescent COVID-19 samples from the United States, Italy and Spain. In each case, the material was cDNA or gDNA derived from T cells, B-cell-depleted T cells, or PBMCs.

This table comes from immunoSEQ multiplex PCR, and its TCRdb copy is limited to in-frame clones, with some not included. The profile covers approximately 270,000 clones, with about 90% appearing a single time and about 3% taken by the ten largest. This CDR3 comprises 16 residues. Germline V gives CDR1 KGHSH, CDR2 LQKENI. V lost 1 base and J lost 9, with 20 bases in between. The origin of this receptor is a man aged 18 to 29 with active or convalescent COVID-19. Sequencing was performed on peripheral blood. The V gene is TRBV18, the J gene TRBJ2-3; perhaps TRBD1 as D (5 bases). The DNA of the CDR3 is TGTGCCAGCTCACCACGGGCCCGCGAACTCACAGGCACGCAGTATTTT. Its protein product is CASSPRARELTGTQYF.